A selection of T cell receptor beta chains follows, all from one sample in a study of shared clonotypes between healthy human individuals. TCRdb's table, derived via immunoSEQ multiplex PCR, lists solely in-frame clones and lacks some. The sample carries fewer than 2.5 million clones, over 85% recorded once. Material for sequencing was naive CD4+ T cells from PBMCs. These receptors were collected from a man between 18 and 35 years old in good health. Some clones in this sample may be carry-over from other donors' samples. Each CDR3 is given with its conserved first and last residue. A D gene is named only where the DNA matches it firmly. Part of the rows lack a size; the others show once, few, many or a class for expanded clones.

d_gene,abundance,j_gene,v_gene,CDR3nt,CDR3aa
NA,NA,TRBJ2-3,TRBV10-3,TGTGCCACCTCCGGGCGAGCCGGCCCAGATACGCAGTATTTT,CATSGRAGPDTQYF
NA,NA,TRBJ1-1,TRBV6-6,TGTGCCAGCAGTTACGCAGGGAACACTGAAGCTTTCTTT,CASSYAGNTEAFF
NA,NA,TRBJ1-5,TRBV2,TGTGCCAGCAATCAAAACAGGGTGAGCAGCGAGCAGCCCCAGCATTTT,CASNQNRVSSEQPQHF
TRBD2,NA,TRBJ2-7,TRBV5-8,TGTGCCAGCAGCTTTGCCCTAGCGGGAGTTTCTAAGCAGTACTTC,CASSFALAGVSKQYF
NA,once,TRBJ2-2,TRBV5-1,TGCGCCAGCAGCTCGGGGACCACGAACACCGGGGAGCTGTTTTTT,CASSSGTTNTGELFF
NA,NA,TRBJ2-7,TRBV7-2,TGTGCCAGCAGCCAGGCACCACAGCGGCACTACGAGCAGTACTTC,CASSQAPQRHYEQYF
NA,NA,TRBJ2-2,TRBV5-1,TGCGCCAGCAGCTTGGCCGACGGGAGGAACACCGGGGAGCTGTTTTTT,CASSLADGRNTGELFF
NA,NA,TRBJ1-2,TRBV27,TGTGCCAGCAGTTTTCGGGCGGATAACTATGGCTACACCTTC,CASSFRADNYGYTF
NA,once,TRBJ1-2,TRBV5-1,TGCGCCAGCAGCTCGGACAGCCACTATGGCTACACCTTC,CASSSDSHYGYTF
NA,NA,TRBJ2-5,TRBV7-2,TGTGCCAGCAGCTTAAGTAGCTATCAACAAGAGACCCAGTACTTC,CASSLSSYQQETQYF
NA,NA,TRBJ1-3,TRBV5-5,TGTGCCAGCAGCTCAGGGGTTGGAAACACCATATATTTT,CASSSGVGNTIYF
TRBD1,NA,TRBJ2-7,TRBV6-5,TGTGCCAGCAGGAAGACAGGGTCCTACGAGCAGTACTTC,CASRKTGSYEQYF
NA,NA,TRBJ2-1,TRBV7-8,TGTGCCAGCAGCTCGCGGACCATCCAGGGTGAGCAGTTCTTC,CASSSRTIQGEQFF
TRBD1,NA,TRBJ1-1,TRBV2,TGTGCCAGCAGGCCGGGACAGGGGGCGATGGACACTGAAGCTTTCTTT,CASRPGQGAMDTEAFF
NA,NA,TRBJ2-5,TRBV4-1,TGCGCCAGCAGCCATCCAGGGAAGACCCAGTACTTC,CASSHPGKTQYF
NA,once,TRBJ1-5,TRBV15,TGTGCCACCAGCAGATGGTTGGGCAGCAATCAGCCCCAGCATTTT,CATSRWLGSNQPQHF
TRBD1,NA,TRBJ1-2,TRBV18,TGTGCCAGCTCACCAAACCGGGACAGTTCGGGCGGCTACACCTTC,CASSPNRDSSGGYTF
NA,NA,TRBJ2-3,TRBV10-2,TGCGCCAGCAGGGGGTCAAGCACAGATACGCAGTATTTT,CASRGSSTDTQYF
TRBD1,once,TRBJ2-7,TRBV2,TGTGCCAGCATGGGACAGGGGAGGGCCCACGAGCAGTACTTC,CASMGQGRAHEQYF
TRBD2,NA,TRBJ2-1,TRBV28,TGTGCCAGCAGTTTATATGGGCGGGGGGTAATCTACAATGAGCAGTTCTTC,CASSLYGRGVIYNEQFF
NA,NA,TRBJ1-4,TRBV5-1,TGCGCCAGCAGTGGGACGGCAACTAATGAAAAACTGTTTTTT,CASSGTATNEKLFF
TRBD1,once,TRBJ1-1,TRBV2,TGTGCCAGCAGTGAACAGGGGGGAGGGAACACTGAAGCTTTCTTT,CASSEQGGGNTEAFF
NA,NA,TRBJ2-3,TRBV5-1,TGCGCCAGCAGCTTAGCTAGTGGGATGGCAGATACGCAGTATTTT,CASSLASGMADTQYF
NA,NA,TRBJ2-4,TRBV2,TGTGCCAGCAGTGAAGGGGGGTCAACTCTAGCCAAAAACATTCAGTACTTC,CASSEGGSTLAKNIQYF
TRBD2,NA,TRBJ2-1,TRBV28,TGTGCCAGCAGCTCCCTAGCGGGAGGTTACTACAATGAGCAGTTCTTC,CASSSLAGGYYNEQFF
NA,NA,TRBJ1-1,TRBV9,TGTGCCAGCAGCGTCGAGGCTTTGAACACTGAAGCTTTCTTT,CASSVEALNTEAFF
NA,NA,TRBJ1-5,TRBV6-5,TGTGCCAGCAGTTACTCAGGGCAGGGGCATCAGCCCCAGCATTTT,CASSYSGQGHQPQHF
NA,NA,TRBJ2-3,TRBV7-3,TGTGCCAGCAGCCTGGGCGGGATGCGCACAGATACGCAGTATTTT,CASSLGGMRTDTQYF
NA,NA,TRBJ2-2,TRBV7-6,TGTGCCAGCAGCTTAAGGGGTTCAACAGGGCGGCTTTCGAACACCGGGGAGCTGTTTTTT,CASSLRGSTGRLSNTGELFF
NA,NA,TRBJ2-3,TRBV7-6,TGTGCCAGCAGCTTAGAGCCGGGCACAGATACGCAGTATTTT,CASSLEPGTDTQYF
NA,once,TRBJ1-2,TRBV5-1,TGCGCCAGCAGTTCTGACGATCCACAGGGAGGGGGCTACACCTTC,CASSSDDPQGGGYTF
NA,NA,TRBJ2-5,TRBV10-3,TGTGCCATCAGTGGCCCGGAGGGCCGGGAGACCCAGTACTTC,CAISGPEGRETQYF
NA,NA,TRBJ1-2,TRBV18,TGTGCCAGCTCACCACCGTACCGGTCCTATGGCTACACCTTC,CASSPPYRSYGYTF
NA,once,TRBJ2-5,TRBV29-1,TGCAGCGTTGACCGGACAACGGGTGGGTCAGAGACCCAGTACTTC,CSVDRTTGGSETQYF
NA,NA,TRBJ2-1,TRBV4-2,TGTGCCAGCAGCCAAGATCGGCTTAATGAGCAGTTCTTC,CASSQDRLNEQFF
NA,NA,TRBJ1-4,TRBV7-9,TGTGCCAGCAGCTTACAGTCAACTAATGAAAAACTGTTTTTT,CASSLQSTNEKLFF
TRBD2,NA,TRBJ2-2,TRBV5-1,TGCGCCAGCACGGGACTAGGCGGTGGCACCGGGGAGCTGTTTTTT,CASTGLGGGTGELFF
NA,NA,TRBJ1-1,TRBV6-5,TGTGCCAGCAGCCCCGGAGGTACGGTTGAAGCTTTCTTT,CASSPGGTVEAFF
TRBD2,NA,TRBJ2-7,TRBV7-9,TGTGCTACCGTTTCCTTAGCGGGGACCTACGAGCAGTACTTC,CATVSLAGTYEQYF
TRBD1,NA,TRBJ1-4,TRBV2,TGTGCCAGCAGGGGGCTTAGGGGGCCTACTAATGAAAAACTGTTTTTT,CASRGLRGPTNEKLFF
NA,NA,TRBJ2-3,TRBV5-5,TGTGCCAGCAGCCTCTTTGACATAGGAACAGATACGCAGTATTTT,CASSLFDIGTDTQYF
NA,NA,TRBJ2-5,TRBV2,TGTGCCAGCAGTGGGACCGACAGGCAAGAGACCCAGTACTTC,CASSGTDRQETQYF
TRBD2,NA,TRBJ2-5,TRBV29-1,TGCAGCGGTCGGGAGGCACAAGAGACCCAGTACTTC,CSGREAQETQYF
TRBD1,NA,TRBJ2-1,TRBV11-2,TGTGCCAGCAGCTCAAGCGGAAAGACAGGGGGCCCCTACAATGAGCAGTTCTTC,CASSSSGKTGGPYNEQFF
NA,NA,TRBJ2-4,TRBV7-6,TGTGCCAGCAGCTCTGGGTTCCTAGCCAAAAACATTCAGTACTTC,CASSSGFLAKNIQYF